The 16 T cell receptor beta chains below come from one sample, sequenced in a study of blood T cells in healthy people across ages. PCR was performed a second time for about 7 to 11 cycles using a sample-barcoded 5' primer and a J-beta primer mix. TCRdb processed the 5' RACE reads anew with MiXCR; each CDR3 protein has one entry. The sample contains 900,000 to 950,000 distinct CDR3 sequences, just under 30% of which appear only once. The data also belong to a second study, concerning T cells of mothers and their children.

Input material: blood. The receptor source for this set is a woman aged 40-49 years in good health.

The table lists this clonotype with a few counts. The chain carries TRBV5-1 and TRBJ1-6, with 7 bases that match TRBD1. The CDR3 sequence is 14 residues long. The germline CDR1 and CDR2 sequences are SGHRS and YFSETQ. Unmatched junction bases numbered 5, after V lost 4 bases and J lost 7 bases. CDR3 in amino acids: CASSDGDRNSPLHF. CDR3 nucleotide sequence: TGCGCCAGCAGCGACGGGGACAGAAATTCACCCCTCCACTTT.

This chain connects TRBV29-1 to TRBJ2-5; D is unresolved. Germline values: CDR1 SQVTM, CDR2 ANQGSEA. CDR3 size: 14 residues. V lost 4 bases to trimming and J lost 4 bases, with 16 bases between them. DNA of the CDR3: TGCAGCGTTGTAGGGTTCGGCGGATTAGAGACCCAGTACTTC. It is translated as CSVVGFGGLETQYF.

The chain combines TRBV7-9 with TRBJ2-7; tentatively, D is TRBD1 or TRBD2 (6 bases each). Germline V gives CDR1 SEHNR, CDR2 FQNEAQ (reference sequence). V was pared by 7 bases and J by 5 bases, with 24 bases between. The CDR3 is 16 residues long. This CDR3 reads CASTRIAAGAAHEQYF. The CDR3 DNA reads TGTGCCAGCACTAGGATAGCGGCAGGGGCGGCTCACGAGCAGTACTTC.

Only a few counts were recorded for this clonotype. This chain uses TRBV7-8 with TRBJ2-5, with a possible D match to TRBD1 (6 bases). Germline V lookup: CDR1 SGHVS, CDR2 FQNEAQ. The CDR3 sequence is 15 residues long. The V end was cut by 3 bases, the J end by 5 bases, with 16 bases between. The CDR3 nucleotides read TGTGCCAGCAGCTTTGAGGGCAGGGGCATGGAGACCCAGTACTTC. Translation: CASSFEGRGMETQYF.

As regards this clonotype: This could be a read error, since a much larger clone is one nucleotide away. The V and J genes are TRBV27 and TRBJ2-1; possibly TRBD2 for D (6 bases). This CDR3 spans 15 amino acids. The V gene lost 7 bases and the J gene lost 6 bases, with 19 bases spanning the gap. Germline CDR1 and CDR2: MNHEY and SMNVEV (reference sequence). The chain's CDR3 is CASTYDGGLSNEQFF. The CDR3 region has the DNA TGTGCCAGCACCTACGACGGGGGTTTAAGCAATGAGCAGTTCTTC.

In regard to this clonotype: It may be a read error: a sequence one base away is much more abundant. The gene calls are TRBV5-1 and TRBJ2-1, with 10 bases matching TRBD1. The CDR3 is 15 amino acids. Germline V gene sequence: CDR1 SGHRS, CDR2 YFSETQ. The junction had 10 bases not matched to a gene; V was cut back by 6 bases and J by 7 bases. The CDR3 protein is CASNIRQGATNEQFF. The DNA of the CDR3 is TGCGCCAGCAACATTCGACAGGGGGCTACAAATGAGCAGTTCTTC.

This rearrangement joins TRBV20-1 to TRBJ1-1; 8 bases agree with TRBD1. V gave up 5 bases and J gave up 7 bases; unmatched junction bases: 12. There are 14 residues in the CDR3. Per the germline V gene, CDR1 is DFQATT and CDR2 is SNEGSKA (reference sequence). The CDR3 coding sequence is TGCAGTGCTGTCGGACAGGGCCGAATGGGTGAAGCTTTCTTT. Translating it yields CSAVGQGRMGEAFF.

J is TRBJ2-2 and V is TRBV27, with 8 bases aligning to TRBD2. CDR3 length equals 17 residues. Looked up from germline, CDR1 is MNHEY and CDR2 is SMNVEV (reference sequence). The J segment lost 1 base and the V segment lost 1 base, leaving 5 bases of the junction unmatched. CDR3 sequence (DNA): TGTGCCAGCAGTTTATGGAGGCGGGGGGTGAACACCGGGGAGCTGTTTTTT. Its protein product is CASSLWRRGVNTGELFF.

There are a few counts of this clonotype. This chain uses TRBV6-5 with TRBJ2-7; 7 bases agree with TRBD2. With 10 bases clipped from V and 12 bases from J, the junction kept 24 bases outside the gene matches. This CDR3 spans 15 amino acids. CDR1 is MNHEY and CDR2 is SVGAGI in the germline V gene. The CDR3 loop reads CATRLDGAGEETRYF. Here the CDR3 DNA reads TGTGCCACACGGCTTGATGGGGCGGGGGAAGAGACCCGGTACTTC.

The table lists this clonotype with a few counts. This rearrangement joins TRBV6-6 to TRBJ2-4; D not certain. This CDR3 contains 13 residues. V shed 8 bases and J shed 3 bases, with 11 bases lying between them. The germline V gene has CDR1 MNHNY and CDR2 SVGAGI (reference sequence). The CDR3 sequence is CASRLSDKNIQYF. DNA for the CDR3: TGTGCCAGCCGGCTATCTGACAAAAACATTCAGTACTTC.

DNA for the CDR3: TGTGCCAGCAGCCTTATCTTATCCTTGGGACAGGGAAGGGGCAATGAGCAGTTCTTC. It codes for CASSLILSLGQGRGNEQFF. This chain joins TRBV12-3 or TRBV12-4 and TRBJ2-1; 9 bases are shared with TRBD1. V shed 6 bases and J 6 bases; nucleotides not matched to a gene: 21. CDR3 length: 19 residues.

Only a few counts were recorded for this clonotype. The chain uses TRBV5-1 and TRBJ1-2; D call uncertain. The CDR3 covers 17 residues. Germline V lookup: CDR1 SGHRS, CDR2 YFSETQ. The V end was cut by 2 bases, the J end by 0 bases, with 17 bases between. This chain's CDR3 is CASSFFQQVQANYGYTF. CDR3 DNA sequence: TGCGCCAGCAGCTTTTTTCAGCAGGTCCAAGCTAACTATGGCTACACCTTC.

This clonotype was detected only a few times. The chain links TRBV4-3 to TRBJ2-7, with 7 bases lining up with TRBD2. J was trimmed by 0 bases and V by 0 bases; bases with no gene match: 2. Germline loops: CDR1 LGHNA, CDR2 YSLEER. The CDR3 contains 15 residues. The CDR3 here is CASSQEVAGSYEQYF. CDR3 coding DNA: TGCGCCAGCAGCCAAGAGGTAGCGGGCTCCTACGAGCAGTACTTC.

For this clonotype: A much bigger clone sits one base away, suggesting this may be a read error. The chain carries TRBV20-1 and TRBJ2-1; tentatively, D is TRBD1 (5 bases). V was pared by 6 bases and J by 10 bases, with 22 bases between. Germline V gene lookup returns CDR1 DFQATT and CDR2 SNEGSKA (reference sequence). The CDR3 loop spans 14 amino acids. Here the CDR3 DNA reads TGCAGTGCACAGAACATAGACAGAGTCTACGAGCAGTTCTTC. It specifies CSAQNIDRVYEQFF.

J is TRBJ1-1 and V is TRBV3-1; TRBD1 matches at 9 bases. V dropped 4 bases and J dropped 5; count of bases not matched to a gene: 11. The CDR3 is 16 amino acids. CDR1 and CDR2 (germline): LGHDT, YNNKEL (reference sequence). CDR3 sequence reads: CASSRRTGTGRTEAFF. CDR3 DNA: TGTGCCAGCAGCCGGAGAACCGGGACAGGGAGGACTGAAGCTTTCTTT.

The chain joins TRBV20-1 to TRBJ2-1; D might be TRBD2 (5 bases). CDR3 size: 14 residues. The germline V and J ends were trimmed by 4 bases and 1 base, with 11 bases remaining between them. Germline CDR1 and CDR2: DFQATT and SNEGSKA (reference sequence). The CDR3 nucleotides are TGCAGTGCTAAGGACTCGATTTCCTACAATGAGCAGTTCTTC. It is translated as CSAKDSISYNEQFF.